These 26 T cell receptor beta chains share one sample of origin, sequenced in a study of blood T cell repertoires in COVID-19. Here immunoSEQ multiplex PCR was the method, and the copy in TCRdb shows in-frame clones only, minus some. Altogether 120,000 or so clones are present, approximately 65% being singletons, with the ten largest covering roughly 7.5%. What was sequenced was peripheral blood. These receptors came from a woman aged 60-75 years with acute or convalescent COVID-19.

The chain has TRBV27 and TRBJ1-6, with D tentatively TRBD1 (5 bases). Germline lookup yields CDR1 MNHEY and CDR2 SMNVEV (reference sequence). The CDR3 spans 14 residues. With 1 base removed from V and 9 bases from J, the gap between germline ends came to 10 bases. The chain's CDR3 is CASSLWGDGSPLHF. CDR3 nucleotide sequence: TGTGCCAGCAGTTTATGGGGGGATGGTTCACCCCTCCACTTT.

The DNA for the CDR3 is TGTGCCAGCAGCCAAAAACCCGACTGGGTGAATGGCTACACCTTC. This sequence encodes CASSQKPDWVNGYTF. The rearrangement joins TRBV5-6 to TRBJ1-2, with D unclear. Trimming took 4 bases from V and 6 from J, leaving 19 bases between them. Germline values: CDR1 SGHDT, CDR2 YYEEEE. This CDR3 region has 15 residues.

This chain links TRBV5-8 with TRBJ1-4; 7 bases fit TRBD1. Germline-derived CDR1 and CDR2 are SGHTS and YDEGEE. The V segment lost 4 bases and the J segment 7 bases; nucleotides outside the gene matches: 10. The CDR3 covers 15 residues. The DNA for the CDR3 is TGTGCCAGCAGCGTAAACCGACAGGGTGTTGAAAAACTGTTTTTT. It codes for CASSVNRQGVEKLFF.

As DNA, the CDR3 is TGTGCCAGCAGCCATGCTAGGTGGGAGCAGTTCTTC. Translation: CASSHARWEQFF. This chain links TRBV3-1 (or the pseudogene TRBV3-2) with TRBJ2-1; D remains ambiguous. CDR1 is LGHDT, CDR2 YNNKEL, per germline (reference sequence). This CDR3 is built from 12 residues. The ends were cut back, 3 bases at V and 10 bases at J, with 10 bases in the middle.

The chain uses TRBV29-1 and TRBJ2-7; 10 nucleotides match TRBD1. The germline gives CDR1 SQVTM, CDR2 ANQGSEA. The CDR3 contains 14 residues. Trimming cost V 4 bases and J 2 bases; bases outside gene matches: 5. CDR3 residues: CSVGGTGATYEQYF. The DNA for the CDR3 is TGCAGCGTTGGAGGGACAGGGGCTACCTACGAGCAGTACTTC.

The V gene is TRBV6-6, the J gene TRBJ2-7, with TRBD1 matching 9 bases. J lost 6 bases, V lost 8 bases, and 8 bases had no gene match. The germline gives CDR1 MNHNY, CDR2 SVGAGI (reference sequence). The CDR3 spans 13 residues. CDR3 region: CASSTGGGLEQYF. In DNA form, the CDR3 reads TGTGCCAGCTCGACAGGGGGAGGGCTCGAGCAGTACTTC.

The chain combines TRBV27 with TRBJ1-1, with D perhaps matching TRBD1 (5 bases). Germline loops: CDR1 MNHEY, CDR2 SMNVEV (reference sequence). CDR3 length: 14 residues. Trimming stripped 5 bases from V and 4 bases from J, with 14 bases between. The DNA for the CDR3 is TGTGCCAGCAGTGTTGGACCTCAGGGCACTGAAGCTTTCTTT. Protein: CASSVGPQGTEAFF.

This sequence joins TRBV27 and TRBJ2-7, with a weak D call TRBD2 (7 bases). Between the trimmed V and J ends, which lost 4 bases and 0 bases, there was a span of 16 bases. Germline-derived CDR1 and CDR2 are MNHEY and SMNVEV (reference sequence). CDR3 size: 16 residues. CDR3 sequence reads: CASSSNYGGLSYEQYF. The CDR3, as DNA: TGTGCCAGCAGTTCCAATTACGGGGGGCTCTCCTACGAGCAGTACTTC.

In this sample, this clone turned up a few times. CDR3 bases: TGCAGCGTTAGAGGGAGCGGGACCGGGGAGCTGTTTTTT. It specifies CSVRGSGTGELFF. The chain recombines TRBV29-1 with TRBJ2-2; possibly TRBD2 for D (6 bases). V shed 5 bases and J shed 5 bases, with 12 bases lying between them. This CDR3 comprises 13 residues. Germline lookup yields CDR1 SQVTM and CDR2 ANQGSEA.

This rearrangement joins TRBV6-5 to TRBJ2-5; 10 bases are a match to TRBD2. CDR1 is MNHEY and CDR2 is SVGAGI in the germline V gene. CDR3 size: 15 residues. Trimming at V came to 2 bases and at J to 2 bases, leaving 2 bases not matched to a gene. This CDR3 reads CASSYSGGGQETQYF. The CDR3 region has the DNA TGTGCCAGCAGTTACAGCGGGGGGGGACAAGAGACCCAGTACTTC.

This clone came up a few times. This chain connects TRBV15 to TRBJ2-3, with 7 bases fitting TRBD1. J gave up 2 bases and V 8 bases, and 4 bases lay outside the gene matches. Germline V gene lookup returns CDR1 LNHNV and CDR2 YYDKDF (reference sequence). The CDR3 consists of 13 residues. The CDR3 protein is CATGTANTDTQYF. As DNA, the CDR3 is TGTGCCACCGGGACAGCAAACACAGATACGCAGTATTTT.

The V call is TRBV12-3 or TRBV12-4, the J call TRBJ2-1, with a possible D match to TRBD1 (5 bases). This CDR3 spans 13 amino acids. The ends were cut back, 1 base at V and 6 bases at J, with 7 bases in the middle. The CDR3 DNA is TGTGCCAGCAGTTTAGACAGGATCAATGAGCAGTTCTTC. It specifies CASSLDRINEQFF.

There are a few counts of this clone. The chain links TRBV20-1 to TRBJ2-7, with D possibly TRBD1 on 5 matching bases. V gave up 3 bases and J gave up 3 bases, with 12 bases separating them. Germline CDR1 reads DFQATT; CDR2 reads SNEGSKA (reference sequence). The CDR3 length is 13 residues. CDR3 nucleotides: TGCAGTGCTAGTGGGTCAGGGATCTACGAGCAGTACTTC. It encodes CSASGSGIYEQYF.

The gene calls are TRBV28 and TRBJ1-2; TRBD1 matches 9 bases. V lost 5 bases and J lost 8; bases outside the gene matches: 6. Germline CDR1 is MDHEN and CDR2 is SYDVKM. The CDR3 covers 13 residues. CDR3 amino acids: CASSPWTGEGYTF. DNA of the CDR3: TGTGCCAGCAGTCCCTGGACAGGGGAGGGCTACACCTTC.

The chain employs TRBV19 and TRBJ1-2; 8 nucleotides line up with TRBD1. Germline-derived CDR1 and CDR2 are LNHDA and SQIVND (reference sequence). J lost 8 bases, V lost 5 bases, and 13 bases had no gene match. CDR3 length equals 15 residues. The CDR3 here is CASSPQKQGVGGYTF. The CDR3 nucleotides read TGTGCCAGTAGTCCGCAAAAACAGGGGGTGGGCGGCTACACCTTC.

The table lists this clone with a few counts. This chain joins TRBV4-2 and TRBJ2-3, with D unclear. This CDR3 has 13 residues. Germline V lookup: CDR1 LGHNA, CDR2 YNFKEQ. With 0 bases removed from V and 7 bases from J, the gap between germline ends came to 8 bases. As DNA, the CDR3 is TGTGCCAGCAGCCAAGACTTACTCCATACGCAGTATTTT. It is translated as CASSQDLLHTQYF.

The J gene is TRBJ2-5, the V gene TRBV5-1; possible D gene TRBD1, 6 bases. V was pared by 0 bases and J by 5 bases, with 14 bases between. Germline V gene data show CDR1 as SGHRS and CDR2 as YFSETQ. The CDR3 runs 15 residues. DNA of the CDR3: TGCGCCAGCAGCTTGGAAAGGGGGAGTGGGGAGACCCAGTACTTC. Amino acids: CASSLERGSGETQYF.

The V call is TRBV7-2, the J call TRBJ2-3; D is ambiguous. Germline CDR1 is SGHTA and CDR2 is FQGNSA. The V end lost 6 bases, the J end lost 5 bases, and 9 bases lay between the germline ends. The CDR3 is 12 residues long. DNA of the CDR3: TGTGCCAGCAGTCCCTACGGAGATACGCAGTATTTT. Translation: CASSPYGDTQYF.

This clone has just one count. V gene TRBV4-2 combines with J gene TRBJ1-1; maybe TRBD1 (6 bases). V gave up 4 bases and J gave up 4 bases, with 13 bases separating them. This CDR3 is 14 amino acids long. Germline assignment: CDR1 LGHNA and CDR2 YNFKEQ. The CDR3 sequence is CASSLMGGGTEAFF. The CDR3 region has the DNA TGTGCCAGCAGCCTCATGGGAGGGGGCACTGAAGCTTTCTTT.

This rearrangement joins TRBV29-1 to TRBJ1-5; D remains ambiguous. Germline CDR1 SQVTM, CDR2 ANQGSEA. There are 12 residues in the CDR3. Deletions cut 6 bases from V and 4 bases from J, with 10 bases between. CDR3 residues: CSVADGNQPQHF. DNA of the CDR3: TGCAGCGTAGCCGACGGGAATCAGCCCCAGCATTTT. Supplemented by reference TRBV29-1 and TRBJ1-5, the full variable domain reads SAVISQKPSRDICQRGTSLTIQCQVDSQVTMMFWYRQQPGQSLTLIATANQGSEATYESGFVIDKFPISRPNLTFSTLTVSNMSPEDSSIYLCSVADGNQPQHFGDGTRLSIL.

The CDR3 loop is CASSLRQDGVKLFF. CDR3 sequence (DNA): TGTGCCAGCAGTTTAAGACAGGATGGTGTAAAACTGTTTTTT. The genes are TRBV27 and TRBJ1-4; D is perhaps TRBD1 (6 bases). Trimming took 2 bases from V and 10 from J, leaving 14 bases between them. This CDR3 region has 14 residues. Per the germline V gene, CDR1 is MNHEY and CDR2 is SMNVEV (reference sequence).

V gene TRBV5-6 combines with J gene TRBJ2-7, with TRBD1 identical over 7 bases. J lost 5 bases, V lost 1 base, and 9 bases had no gene match. Germline V gives CDR1 SGHDT, CDR2 YYEEEE. The CDR3 sequence is 15 residues long. This CDR3 reads CASSLRVTGPHEQYF. For the CDR3, the DNA is TGTGCCAGCAGCTTGCGAGTGACAGGGCCCCACGAGCAGTACTTC.

This clone was observed a few times. The chain is built from TRBV7-2 and TRBJ1-1; TRBD1 matches 7 bases. CDR1 and CDR2 (germline): SGHTA, FQGNSA. The CDR3 sequence is 14 residues long. V shed 3 bases and J 10 bases; nucleotides not matched to a gene: 11. The CDR3 region has the DNA TGTGCCAGCAGCTTTCAGACAGGGACATTGGTAGCTTTCTTT. Translated, it gives CASSFQTGTLVAFF. The full variable domain, rest sourced from reference TRBV7-2 and TRBJ1-1, is GAGVSQSPSNKVTEKGKDVELRCDPISGHTALYWYRQSLGQGLEFLIYFQGNSAPDKSGLPSDRFSAERTGGSVSTLTIQRTQQEDSAVYLCASSFQTGTLVAFFGQGTRLTVV.

The chain couples TRBV7-9 to TRBJ2-7; a possible D gene is TRBD1 (6 bases). This CDR3 spans 14 amino acids. V was trimmed by 5 bases and J by 1 base, leaving 12 bases between them. Germline CDR1 and CDR2: SEHNR and FQNEAQ (reference sequence). In DNA form, the CDR3 reads TGTGCCAGCAGCGAAATCGACAGGTCCTACGAGCAGTACTTC. Amino acid sequence: CASSEIDRSYEQYF.

This rearrangement joins TRBV27 to TRBJ2-3, with D perhaps TRBD1 (6 bases). Germline assignment: CDR1 MNHEY and CDR2 SMNVEV (reference sequence). This CDR3 is built from 14 residues. The germline V and J ends were trimmed by 5 bases and 9 bases, with 18 bases remaining between them. CDR3 in amino acids: CASSPRPTGLTQYF. CDR3 coding DNA: TGTGCCAGCAGTCCCCGCCCGACAGGTCTGACGCAGTATTTT.

The CDR3 DNA reads TGTGCCAGTAGTACAGGACAGACTGGAAACACCATATATTTT. Residues: CASSTGQTGNTIYF. The chain has TRBV19 and TRBJ1-3; maybe TRBD1 (6 bases). The germline V gene has CDR1 LNHDA and CDR2 SQIVND (reference sequence). Trimming took 4 bases from V and 2 from J, leaving 9 bases between them. CDR3 length equals 14 residues.